The 3 T cell receptor beta chains below all came from one sample that was sequenced in a study of blood T cell repertoires in COVID-19. The method was immunoSEQ multiplex PCR; TCRdb's version includes in-frame clones alone and lacks a portion of them. The repertoire holds 200,000 to 300,000 clones, with around 86% as singletons. The source material was PBMCs or T cells enriched from blood (not recorded which). The source of these receptors is a middle-aged woman with acute COVID-19.

The rearrangement links TRBV5-1 to TRBJ2-2, with TRBD1 as a possible D gene (5 bases). This CDR3 contains 14 residues. Germline CDR1 reads SGHRS; CDR2 reads YFSETQ. Trimming removed 3 bases at V and 3 bases at J, with 9 bases between. The CDR3 DNA reads as TGCGCCAGCAGCTCCGGACACGACACCGGGGAGCTGTTTTTT. Protein: CASSSGHDTGELFF.

The chain couples TRBV10-1 to TRBJ1-1; D is possibly TRBD1 (5 bases). The germline V gene encodes CDR1 WNHNN and CDR2 SYGVQD (reference sequence). Deletions cut 0 bases from V and 6 bases from J, with 17 bases between. The CDR3 extends over 16 amino acids. The CDR3 loop reads CASSESRRGVRAEAFF. As DNA, the CDR3 is TGCGCCAGCAGTGAGTCGAGGCGGGGGGTTAGGGCTGAAGCTTTCTTT.

J is TRBJ2-3 and V is TRBV24-1; 12 nucleotides line up with TRBD1. CDR3 size: 16 residues. V shed 3 bases, J shed 3 bases, and the junction held 3 bases outside the gene matches. Germline CDR1 and CDR2: KGHDR and SFDVKD. This CDR3 is CATSDRDRGRTDTQYF. The CDR3 nucleotides are TGTGCCACCAGTGATCGGGACAGGGGGCGAACAGATACGCAGTATTTT.